The 9 T cell receptor beta chains given below trace back to one sample, sequenced in a study of tissue T cells after allogeneic stem cell transplantation. TCRdb's table, derived via immunoSEQ multiplex PCR, lists solely in-frame clones and lacks some. Here the sample spans roughly 50,000 clones, roughly 75% being singletons. The sequencing input was sorted cells pooled from one or two spleens. The receptors originated from a pool of C57BL/6 mice in good health.

This clone came up once. Each gene name is a mouse one. The observed sequence ends 1 residue before the CDR3 terminus, with the missing tail filled in from the germline J gene. The J gene is TRBJ2-7, the V gene TRBV1, with no clear D. Germline CDR1 NSQYPW, CDR2 LRSPGD (reference sequence). V lost 11 bases and J 0 bases, leaving 14 bases between the germline ends. The CDR3 runs to 13 residues. CDR3 amino acids: CTAAAGSSYEQYF. Incomplete CDR3 DNA: TGCACCGCGGCGGCAGGAAGCTCCTATGAACAGTAC. Based on the CDR3 plus reference TRBV1 and TRBJ2-7, the full variable domain is VTLLEQNPRWRLVPRGQAVNLRCILKNSQYPWMSWYQQDLQKQLQWLFTLRSPGDKEVKSLPGADYLATRVTDTELRLQVANMSQGRTLYCTAAAGSSYEQYFGPGTRLTVL.

This clone has just a few counts. Gene names are mouse gene names. The read ends 1 residue shy of where the CDR3 ends; the end is completed using the germline J gene. The sample holds other DNA sequences that translate to the same CDR3. J is TRBJ2-7 and V is TRBV13-2, with D perhaps matching TRBD1 (5 bases). CDR3 length equals 11 residues. Germline CDR1 reads NNHNN; CDR2 reads SYGAGS (reference sequence). The V end was cut by 5 bases, the J end by 4 bases, with 7 bases between. CDR3 DNA, as far as it was read: TGTGCCAGCGGGGACAAATATGAACAGTAC. This translates into CASGDKYEQY. The full CDR3 sequence reads CASGDKYEQYF.

On this clone itself: The germline and genes are mouse ones. Read sequence stops 1 residue before the CDR3 end, and the germline J gene provides the missing end. This chain uses TRBV26 with TRBJ1-1; D not resolved. Germline V lookup: CDR1 KGHPV, CDR2 FQNQEV (reference sequence). V was trimmed by 0 bases and J by 3 bases, leaving 8 bases between them. The CDR3 loop spans 14 amino acids. The CDR3 DNA, read in part, is TGTGCCAGCAGTCTGTCGGGCAGCTACACAGAAGTCTTC. Its translation is CASSLSGSYTEVF. The full-length CDR3 reads as CASSLSGSYTEVFF. The whole variable domain, filled in from reference TRBV26 and TRBJ1-1, reads NSKVIQTPRYLVKGQGQKAKMRCIPEKGHPVVFWYQQNKNNEFKFLINFQNQEVLQQIDMTEKRFSAECPSNSPCSLEIQSSEAGDSALYLCASSLSGSYTEVFFGKGTRLTVV.

On this clone itself: Any gene name here is a mouse gene name. The CDR3 end falls 1 residue outside the read, so it is completed with the germline J gene. The chain links TRBV16 to TRBJ2-7, with D maybe TRBD1 (6 bases). Trimming removed 1 base at V and 0 bases at J, with 7 bases between. Germline V gives CDR1 SGHSA, CDR2 FRNQAP. The CDR3 extends over 14 amino acids. CDR3 bases read: TGTGCAAGCAGCTTAGGGGACATCTCCTATGAACAGTAC. The encoded protein is CASSLGDISYEQY. The complete CDR3 sequence is CASSLGDISYEQYF.

Concerning this clone itself: The genes are named according to mouse. The CDR3 is cut off 1 residue early in the read; its end comes from the germline J gene. The rearrangement uses TRBV12-1 and TRBJ2-7; 7 nucleotides align to TRBD1. The CDR3 totals 14 residues. Unmatched junction bases numbered 3, after V lost 2 bases and J lost 0 bases. Germline V gives CDR1 SGHSN, CDR2 HYEKVE. The part of the CDR3 DNA that was read is TGTGCCAGCTCTCGCCGGGACAGCTCCTATGAACAGTAC. Protein: CASSRRDSSYEQY. From start to end, the CDR3 is CASSRRDSSYEQYF.

As for this clone: Genes here carry mouse names. The CDR3 extends 1 residue past the end of the read, so its final part is completed from the germline J gene. The V gene is TRBV19, the J gene TRBJ2-4; 8 bases align to TRBD2. CDR3 length equals 14 residues. CDR1 and CDR2 (germline): FNHDT, SITEND (reference sequence). The V and J ends lost 4 bases and 2 bases, in that order; junction bases with no gene match: 3. This CDR3 is CASSWTGPQNTLYF. CDR3 bases read: TGTGCCAGCAGTTGGACTGGGCCTCAAAACACCTTGTAC.

A remark on this clone: Gene names and germline refer to mouse. The read gets to within 1 residue of the CDR3 end, and the germline J gene fills in the rest. The chain links TRBV31 to TRBJ1-4, with D maybe TRBD1 (5 bases). Trimming removed 1 base from V and 0 bases from J, with 12 bases in between. Germline CDR1 and CDR2: GKSSPN and SITVG. The CDR3 loop spans 16 amino acids. The covered CDR3 bases are TGTGCCTGGAGTCGTTCTCTCAGGGTTTCCAACGAAAGATTATTT. As protein: CAWSRSLRVSNERLF. The CDR3, in full, reads CAWSRSLRVSNERLFF. The whole variable domain, filled in from reference TRBV31 and TRBJ1-4, reads AQTIHQWPVAEIKAVGSPLSLGCTIKGKSSPNLYWYWQATGGTLQQLFYSITVGQVESVVQLNLSASRPKDDQFILSTEKLLLSHSGFYLCAWSRSLRVSNERLFFGHGTKLSVL.

As to this clone: All gene names here are mouse names. The DNA ends 1 residue before the CDR3 does, and the rest of the CDR3 is filled in from the germline J gene. This chain links TRBV15 with TRBJ2-1, with a tentative D call TRBD1 (6 bases). The V gene lost 3 bases and the J gene lost 5 bases, with 11 bases spanning the gap. The CDR3 loop spans 14 amino acids. Germline CDR1 and CDR2: SGHND and FRSKSL. CDR3: CASSFTGIDAEQFF. The covered CDR3 bases are TGTGCCAGCAGTTTTACAGGGATCGATGCTGAGCAGTTC.

To note about this clone: Germline and genes: mouse. The read halts 1 residue ahead of the CDR3 end, with the missing end drawn from the germline J gene. V gene TRBV13-2 combines with J gene TRBJ2-3; 9 bases line up with TRBD2. V was pared by 1 base and J by 0 bases, with 3 bases of the junction left unmatched. The CDR3 consists of 16 residues. CDR1 is NNHNN and CDR2 is SYGAGS in the germline V gene (reference sequence). The CDR3 sequence is CASGDRTGVSAETLYF. CDR3 bases read: TGTGCCAGCGGTGATCGGACTGGGGTCAGTGCAGAAACGCTGTAT.